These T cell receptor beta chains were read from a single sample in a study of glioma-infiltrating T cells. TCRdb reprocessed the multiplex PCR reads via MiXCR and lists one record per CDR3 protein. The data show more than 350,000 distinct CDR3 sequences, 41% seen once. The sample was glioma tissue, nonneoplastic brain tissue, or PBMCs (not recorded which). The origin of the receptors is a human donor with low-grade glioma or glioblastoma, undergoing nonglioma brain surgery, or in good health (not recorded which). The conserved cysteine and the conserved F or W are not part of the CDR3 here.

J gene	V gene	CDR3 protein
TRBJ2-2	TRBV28	ASSLWGKNTGELF
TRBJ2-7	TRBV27	ASSGGGLTPYEQY
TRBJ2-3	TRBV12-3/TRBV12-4	ASSFGQGVDTQY
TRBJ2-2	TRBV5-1	ASSLDRTTGELF
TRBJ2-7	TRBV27	ASSSFAHGQTYEQY
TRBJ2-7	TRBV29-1	SVVSLMSRREQY
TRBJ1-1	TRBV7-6	ASSLETGYTEAF
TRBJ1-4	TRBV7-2	ASNRQGANEKLF
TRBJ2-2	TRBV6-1	ASSRGSTGELF
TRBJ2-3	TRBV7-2	ASSLVWRDDTQY
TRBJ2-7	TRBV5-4	ASSPIGGISYEQY
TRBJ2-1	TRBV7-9	ASSPYVGEQF
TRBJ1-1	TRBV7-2	ASSLAGENTEAF
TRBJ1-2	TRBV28	ASSLRPGGHHRRGYT
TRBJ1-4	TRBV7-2	ASSLHGGKTNEKLF
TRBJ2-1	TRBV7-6	ASSTPWGRFGEQF
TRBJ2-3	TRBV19	ASSIYGIGLANTDTQY
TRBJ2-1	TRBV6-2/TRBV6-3	AGSYSTSGAGYEQF
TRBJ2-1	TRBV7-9	ASSTAQGWRNEQF
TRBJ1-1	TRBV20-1	SARDGILRGTEAF
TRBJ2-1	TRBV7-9	ASSPGQEQF
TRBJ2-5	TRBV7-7	ASSGRLAGVETQY
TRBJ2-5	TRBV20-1	SAQDRQETQY
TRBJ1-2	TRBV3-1	ASSPLGGSYGCT
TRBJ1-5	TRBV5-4	ASSQDWWGRDSNQPQH
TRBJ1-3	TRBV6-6	ASSYSGPSGNTIY
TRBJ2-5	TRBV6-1	ASSSHQGRETQY
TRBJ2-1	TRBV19	ASSKGYNEQF
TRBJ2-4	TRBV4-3	ASSQEVGRGRNIQY